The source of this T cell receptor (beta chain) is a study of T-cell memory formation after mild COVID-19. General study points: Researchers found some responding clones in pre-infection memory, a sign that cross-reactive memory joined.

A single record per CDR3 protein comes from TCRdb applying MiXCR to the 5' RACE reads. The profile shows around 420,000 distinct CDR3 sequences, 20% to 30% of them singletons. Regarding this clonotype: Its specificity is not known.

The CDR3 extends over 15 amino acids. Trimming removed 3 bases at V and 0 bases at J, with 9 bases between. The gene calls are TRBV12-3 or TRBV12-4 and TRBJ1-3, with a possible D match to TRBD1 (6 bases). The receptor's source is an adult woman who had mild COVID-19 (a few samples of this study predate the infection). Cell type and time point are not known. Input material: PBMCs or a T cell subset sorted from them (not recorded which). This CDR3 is CASSFQGNSGNTIYF. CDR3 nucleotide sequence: TGTGCCAGCAGTTTCCAGGGGAACTCTGGAAACACCATATATTTT.